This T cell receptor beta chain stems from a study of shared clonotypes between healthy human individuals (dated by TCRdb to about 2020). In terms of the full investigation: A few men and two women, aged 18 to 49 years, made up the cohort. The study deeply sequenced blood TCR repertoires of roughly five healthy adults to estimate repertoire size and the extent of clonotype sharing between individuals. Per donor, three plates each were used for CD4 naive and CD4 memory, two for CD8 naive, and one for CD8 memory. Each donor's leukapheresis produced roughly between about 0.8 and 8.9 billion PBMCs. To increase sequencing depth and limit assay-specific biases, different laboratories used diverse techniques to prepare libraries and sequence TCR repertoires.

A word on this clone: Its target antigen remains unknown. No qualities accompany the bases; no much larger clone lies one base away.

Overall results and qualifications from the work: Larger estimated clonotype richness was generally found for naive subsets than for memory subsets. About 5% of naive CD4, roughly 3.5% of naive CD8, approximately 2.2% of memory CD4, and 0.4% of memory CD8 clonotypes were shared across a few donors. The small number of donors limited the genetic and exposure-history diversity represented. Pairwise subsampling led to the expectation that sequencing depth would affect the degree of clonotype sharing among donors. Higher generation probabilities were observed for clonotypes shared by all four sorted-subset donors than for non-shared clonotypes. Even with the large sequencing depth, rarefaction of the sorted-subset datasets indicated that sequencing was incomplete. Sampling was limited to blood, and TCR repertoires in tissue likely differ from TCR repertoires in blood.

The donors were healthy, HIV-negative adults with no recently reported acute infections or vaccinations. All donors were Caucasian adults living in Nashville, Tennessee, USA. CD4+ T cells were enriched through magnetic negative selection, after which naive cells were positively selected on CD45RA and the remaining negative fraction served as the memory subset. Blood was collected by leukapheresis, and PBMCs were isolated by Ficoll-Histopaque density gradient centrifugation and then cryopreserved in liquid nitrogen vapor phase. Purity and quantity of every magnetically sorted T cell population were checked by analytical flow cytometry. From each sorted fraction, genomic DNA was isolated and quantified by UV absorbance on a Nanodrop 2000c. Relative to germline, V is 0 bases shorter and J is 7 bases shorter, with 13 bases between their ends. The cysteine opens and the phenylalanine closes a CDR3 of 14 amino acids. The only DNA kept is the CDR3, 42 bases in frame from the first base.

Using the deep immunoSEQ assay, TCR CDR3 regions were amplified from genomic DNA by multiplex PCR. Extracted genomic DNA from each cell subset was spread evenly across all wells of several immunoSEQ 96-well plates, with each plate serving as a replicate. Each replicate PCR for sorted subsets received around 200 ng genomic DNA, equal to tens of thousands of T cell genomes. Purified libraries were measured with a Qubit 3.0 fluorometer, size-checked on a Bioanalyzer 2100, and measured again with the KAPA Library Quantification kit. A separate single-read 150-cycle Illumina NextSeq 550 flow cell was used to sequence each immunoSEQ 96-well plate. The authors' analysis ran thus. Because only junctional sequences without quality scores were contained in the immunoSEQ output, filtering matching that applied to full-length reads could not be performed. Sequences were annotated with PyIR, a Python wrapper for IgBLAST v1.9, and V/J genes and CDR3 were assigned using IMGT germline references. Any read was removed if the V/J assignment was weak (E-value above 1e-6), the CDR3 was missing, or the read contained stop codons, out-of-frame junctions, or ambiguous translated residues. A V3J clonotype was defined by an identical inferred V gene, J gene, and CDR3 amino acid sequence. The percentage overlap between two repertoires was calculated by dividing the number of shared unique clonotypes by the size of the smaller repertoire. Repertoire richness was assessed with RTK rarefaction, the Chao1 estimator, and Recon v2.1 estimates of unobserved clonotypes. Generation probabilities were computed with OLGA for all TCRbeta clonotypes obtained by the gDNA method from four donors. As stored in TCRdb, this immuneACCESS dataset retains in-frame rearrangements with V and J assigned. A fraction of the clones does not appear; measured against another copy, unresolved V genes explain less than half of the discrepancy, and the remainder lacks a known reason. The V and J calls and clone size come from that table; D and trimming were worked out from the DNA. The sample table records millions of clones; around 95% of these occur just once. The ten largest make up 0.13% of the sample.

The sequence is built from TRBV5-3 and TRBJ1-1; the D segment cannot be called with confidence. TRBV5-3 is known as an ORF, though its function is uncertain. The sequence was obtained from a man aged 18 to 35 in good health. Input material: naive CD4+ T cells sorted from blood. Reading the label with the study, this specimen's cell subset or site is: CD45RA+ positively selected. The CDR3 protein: CARSLAMGPGEAFF. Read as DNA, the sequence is TGTGCCAGAAGCTTGGCCATGGGCCCAGGTGAAGCTTTCTTT.